The clone carrying this T cell receptor beta chain is a singleton in its sample. Antigen unknown. This sample stems from a study of cytomegalovirus exposure and HLA in healthy donors. Background on the study: The 120 or so validation repertoires used a platform that matched the one used for the 600 to 700 first-cohort repertoires, as a later analysis reported.

Whole-study results and caveats: Cytomegalovirus status was reportedly diagnosed by the classifier with high specificity and sensitivity.

Trimming left V 11 bases short and J 8 bases short, with 21 bases between. The CDR3 runs 13 residues. Looked up from germline, CDR1 is MDHEN and CDR2 is SYDVKM. This table comes from immunoSEQ multiplex PCR, and its TCRdb copy is limited to in-frame clones, with some not included. The sample has under 200,000 clones; roughly 96% are singletons. This TCR was sampled from a woman younger than 35 in good health and CMV-seronegative. V is TRBV28 and J is TRBJ1-2, with a possible D match to TRBD1 (5 bases). The specimen was PBMCs. The DNA for the CDR3 is TGTGCCTCTCTGACAGTCACGAGCGGGGGCTACACCTTC. Protein product: CASLTVTSGGYTF.